This T cell receptor (beta chain) was observed in a study of blood T cells in healthy people across ages. For the second PCR, which ran for about 6 to 11 cycles, a sample-barcoded 5' primer and a J-beta primer mix were used. TCRdb analysed the 5' RACE reads with MiXCR anew, one entry per CDR3 protein. The table includes around 1,500,000 distinct CDR3 sequences, roughly 28% detected once. Germline V lookup: CDR1 SQVTM, CDR2 ANQGSEA. This CDR3 region has 10 residues. V lost 6 bases to trimming and J lost 11 bases; unmatched junction nucleotides: 4. Ten or more counts support this clonotype. The sample taken for sequencing was blood. This sequence originates from a woman aged 25 to 39 in good health. The V gene is TRBV29-1, the J gene TRBJ2-1; 7 bases agree with TRBD2. The CDR3, as DNA: TGCAGCGTAGGTAGCGGGCAGCAGTTCTTC. It is translated as CSVGSGQQFF.